This TCR beta chain was captured by sequencing in a study of blood T cells in healthy people across ages. This clonotype was seen at least ten times. Alongside a J-beta primer mix, a sample-barcoded 5' primer served in a second PCR lasting roughly 6 to 12 cycles. TCRdb re-analysed the 5' RACE reads in MiXCR, keeping a single row per CDR3 protein. The data contain 1.8 million or so distinct CDR3 sequences, 30% to 40% of them seen just once; the ten biggest clones take up approximately 22%. Trimming took 5 bases from V and 7 from J, leaving 9 bases between them. Per germline, CDR1 SEHNR and CDR2 FQNEAQ (reference sequence). This CDR3 has 12 amino acids.

Material: blood. The V call is TRBV7-9, the J call TRBJ2-1; D perhaps matches TRBD1 (6 bases). The sequence was obtained from a human donor in good health. CDR3 sequence reads: CASSRTVNEQFF. The CDR3 nucleotides read TGTGCCAGCAGCCGGACAGTAAATGAGCAGTTCTTC.